What follows are 5 T cell receptor beta chains derived from one specimen sequenced in a study of T cells in Graves' hyperthyroidism and ophthalmopathy. RNA transcripts served as the template for amplifying TCR beta CDR3 regions. HTBI primers were the set used in a first-round RT-PCR of the TCR CDR3. One entry per CDR3 protein results from TCRdb running MiXCR on the multiplex PCR reads. The data show roughly 300,000 distinct CDR3 sequences, about 20% seen once. The sample was blood. The receptor set was obtained from a woman aged 50 to 65 with Graves' hyperthyroidism.

This clonotype occurred many times. The chain combines TRBV6-1 with TRBJ2-2; 8 positions match TRBD2. V lost 5 bases, J lost 1 base, and 3 bases stayed unmatched. Per germline, CDR1 MNHNS and CDR2 SASEGT. CDR3 length: 15 amino acids. For the CDR3, the DNA is TGTGCCAGCAGTAAAAGCGGGGGGAACACCGGGGAGCTGTTTTTT. Protein: CASSKSGGNTGELFF.

V and J are TRBV20-1 and TRBJ2-5; 8 bases are a match to TRBD1. V lost 2 bases, J lost 4 bases, and 3 bases stayed unmatched. CDR1 DFQATT and CDR2 SNEGSKA come from the germline V gene (reference sequence). The CDR3 has 13 amino acids. DNA of the CDR3: TGCAGTGCTAGAACAGGGGGTGGAGAGACCCAGTACTTC. Translation: CSARTGGGETQYF.

The genes are TRBV6-2 or TRBV6-3 and TRBJ2-5; D gene unclear. The CDR3 has 10 amino acids. Germline-derived CDR1 and CDR2 are MNHEY and SVGEGT. The V end was cut by 5 bases, the J end by 7 bases, with 5 bases between. The CDR3 protein is CASSAATQYF. CDR3 in DNA: TGTGCCAGCAGTGCGGCGACCCAGTACTTC.

The chain is built from TRBV20-1 and TRBJ2-5; tentatively, D is TRBD2 (6 bases). Germline V gives CDR1 DFQATT, CDR2 SNEGSKA (reference sequence). With 3 bases removed from V and 4 bases from J, the gap between germline ends came to 12 bases. CDR3 length equals 13 residues. DNA of the CDR3: TGCAGTGCTAGTCGGGTAGCGGTAGAGACCCAGTACTTC. Amino acids: CSASRVAVETQYF.

Points on this clonotype: A read error may be the cause here, since a much bigger clone is one base away. The CDR3 is CAISETTGGEQFF. CDR3 in DNA: TGTGCCATCAGTGAGACCACCGGGGGGGAGCAGTTCTTC. V and J are TRBV10-3 and TRBJ2-1; 7 positions match TRBD2. Unmatched junction bases numbered 5, after V lost 2 bases and J lost 10 bases. The CDR3 extends over 13 amino acids. Germline V gene lookup returns CDR1 ENHRY and CDR2 SYGVKD.